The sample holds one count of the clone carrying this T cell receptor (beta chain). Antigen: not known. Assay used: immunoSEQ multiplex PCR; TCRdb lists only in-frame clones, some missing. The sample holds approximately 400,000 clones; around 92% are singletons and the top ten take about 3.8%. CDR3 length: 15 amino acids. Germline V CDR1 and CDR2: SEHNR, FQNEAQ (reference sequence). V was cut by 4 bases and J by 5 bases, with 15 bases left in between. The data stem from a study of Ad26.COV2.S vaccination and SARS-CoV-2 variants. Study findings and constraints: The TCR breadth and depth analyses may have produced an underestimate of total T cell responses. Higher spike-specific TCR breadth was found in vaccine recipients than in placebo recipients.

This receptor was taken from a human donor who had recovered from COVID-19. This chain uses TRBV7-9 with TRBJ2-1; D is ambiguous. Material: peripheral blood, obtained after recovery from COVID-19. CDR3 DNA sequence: TGTGCCAGCAGCTCCCCGACGGCAAGGGACAATGAGCAGTTCTTC. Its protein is CASSSPTARDNEQFF.